These 9 T cell receptor beta chains share one sample of origin, sequenced in a study of blood T cell repertoires in COVID-19. Using immunoSEQ multiplex PCR, the repertoire was profiled, and TCRdb retains in-frame clones only, with some absent. The table has roughly 200,000 clones, around 90% seen once. The sample taken for sequencing was peripheral blood. Source of these receptors: a woman aged 18-29 years who had recovered from COVID-19.

The chain recombines TRBV12-3 or TRBV12-4 with TRBJ2-2; D unresolved. The V gene lost 3 bases and the J gene lost 8 bases, with 7 bases spanning the gap. The CDR3 loop spans 12 amino acids. The CDR3 coding sequence is TGTGCCAGCAGTTTCTCCCGTGGGGAGCTGTTTTTT. Translated: CASSFSRGELFF.

This chain uses TRBV6-5 with TRBJ2-1; perhaps TRBD2 as D (7 bases). Trimming cost V 6 bases and J 2 bases, with 14 bases left between them. This CDR3 contains 15 residues. CDR1 is MNHEY, CDR2 SVGAGI, per germline. For the CDR3, the DNA is TGTGCCAGCAGCACGAGGGGGGGTCCCTACAATGAGCAGTTCTTC. This translates into CASSTRGGPYNEQFF.

The gene calls are TRBV9 and TRBJ1-2, with TRBD1 identical over 9 bases. After removal of 3 bases from V and 5 bases from J, the junction contained 11 bases not matched to a gene. CDR3 size: 16 residues. CDR1 and CDR2 from the germline V gene are SGDLS and YYNGEE. For the CDR3, the DNA is TGTGCCAGCAGCGGGCCGGGACAGGGTGGTAGATATGGCTACACCTTC. It yields the protein CASSGPGQGGRYGYTF.

The chain combines TRBV7-6 with TRBJ1-1; weak D call: TRBD1 (5 bases). There are 16 residues in the CDR3. Germline V CDR1 and CDR2: SGHVS, FNYEAQ. Trimming removed 3 bases from V and 4 bases from J, with 18 bases in between. CDR3 amino acids: CASSLAGGVTGTEAFF. CDR3 in DNA: TGTGCCAGCAGCTTGGCCGGGGGGGTGACGGGCACTGAAGCTTTCTTT.

The chain carries TRBV9 and TRBJ2-7, with D uncertain. The CDR3 consists of 15 residues. V gave up 2 bases and J gave up 2 bases, with 14 bases separating them. CDR1 and CDR2 (germline): SGDLS, YYNGEE. The CDR3 DNA follows: TGTGCCAGCAGCGTTACAGCCACCCTGACCTACGAGCAGTACTTC. Translating it yields CASSVTATLTYEQYF.

The chain uses TRBV10-1 and TRBJ2-1; D possibly corresponds to TRBD1 (6 bases). This CDR3 contains 15 residues. The V end lost 5 bases, the J end lost 4 bases, and 15 bases lay between the germline ends. Germline CDR1 is WNHNN and CDR2 is SYGVQD (reference sequence). CDR3 in DNA: TGCGCCAGCAGTTCCCGGGACACGGCATACAATGAGCAGTTCTTC. Residues: CASSSRDTAYNEQFF.

This clone was recorded only once. The gene calls are TRBV2 and TRBJ2-1; TRBD1 matches at 8 bases. V gave up 7 bases and J gave up 13 bases; unmatched junction bases: 9. The CDR3 spans 12 residues. Looked up from germline, CDR1 is SNHLY and CDR2 is FYNNEI. CDR3 sequence (DNA): TGTGCCAGCAAAAGGGAGCAGGGGGCCCAGTTCTTC. This translates into CASKREQGAQFF.

The sample holds one count of this clone. This rearrangement joins TRBV18 to TRBJ2-7; TRBD2 might be the D (5 bases). Between the trimmed V and J ends, which lost 2 bases and 4 bases, there was a span of 15 bases. CDR1 and CDR2 (germline): KGHSH, LQKENI. The CDR3 runs to 15 residues. The CDR3 DNA reads as TGTGCCAGCTCACCAGGGCCCCCGAGGGAGTACGAGCAGTACTTC. Protein: CASSPGPPREYEQYF.

The chain joins TRBV19 to TRBJ2-1, with 7 nucleotides matching TRBD2. The germline V gene encodes CDR1 LNHDA and CDR2 SQIVND (reference sequence). V shed 9 bases and J 4 bases; nucleotides not matched to a gene: 9. This CDR3 has 14 amino acids. CDR3 bases: TGTGCCAGCACTCTAGCGGCCTCTTACAATGAGCAGTTCTTC. This translates into CASTLAASYNEQFF.